These 30 T cell receptor delta chains were all obtained from the same sample, sequenced in a study of DNA immune sequencing with unique molecular identifiers (dated by TCRdb to the early 2020s). Libraries were made using multiplex PCR. Sequencing was carried out with an Illumina MiniSeq. A 32-plex assay amplified the genomic DNA, with primers for all 8 TRDV and 4 TRDJ genes spanning the CDR3. A 12-nucleotide UMI was added during about 3 barcoding PCR cycles, followed by a second PCR with Illumina adapter primers. TCRdb called clones afresh from the public reads with CATT; identical DNA rows were later merged. The sample has roughly 2,200 delta-chain clones on record, 14% of them singletons. Around 52% of the sample goes to the ten largest clones. Sequenced: gamma-delta T cells enriched from blood buffy coat, or unenriched PBMCs (not recorded which). These receptors were taken from a human donor in good health.

There are a few counts of this clone. With a far larger clone one base away, a read error is the likely cause. This sample also contains other DNA sequences that code for the same CDR3. V and J are TRDV2 and TRDJ1; TRDD2 matches at 8 bases. The J segment lost 4 bases and the V segment lost 1 base, leaving 13 bases of the junction unmatched. The CDR3 contains 17 residues. In germline, CDR1 is GEAIGNYY, CDR2 EKD. CDR3 sequence: CACDTIASYAGLDKLIF. The CDR3 nucleotides are TGTGCCTGTGACACAATAGCTTCCTACGCAGGTCTCGATAAACTCATCTTT.

This clone has a handful of counts. V is TRDV2 and J is TRDJ1; D is perhaps TRDD3 (6 bases). Trimming left V 3 bases short and J 0 bases short, with 16 bases between. CDR1 and CDR2 from the germline V gene are GEAIGNYY and EKD. This CDR3 has 16 residues. CDR3 sequence reads: CACDPVGGKHTDKLIF. CDR3 nucleotide sequence: TGTGCCTGTGACCCCGTCGGGGGGAAACACACCGATAAACTCATCTTT.

To note about this clone: Given a far larger clone just one base away, this is likely a sequencing read error. Within the sample, other DNA sequences also encode this same CDR3. This chain connects TRDV2 to TRDJ3; D call uncertain. The CDR3 contains 12 residues. V lost 1 base to trimming and J lost 9 bases, with 3 bases between them. The germline CDR1 and CDR2 sequences are GEAIGNYY and EKD. The CDR3 DNA sequence: TGTGCCTGTGACACTGGCACCCGACAGATGTTTTTC. Its translation: CACDTGTRQMFF.

Details on this clone: TCRdb has a much larger clone's protein, which differs at residue 5 from the translation of this DNA, likely because of a read error; what is shown is the protein translated from the DNA. This chain joins TRDV2 and TRDJ1, with TRDD3 matching over 8 bases. Germline CDR1 reads GEAIGNYY; CDR2 reads EKD. V lost 3 bases and J lost 4; bases outside the gene matches: 6. This CDR3 contains 14 residues. CDR3 coding DNA: TGTGCCTGTGACGATATGGGGGATCGCGATAAACTCATCTTT. It is translated as CACDDMGDRDKLIF.

This clone was detected a few times. The translation of this DNA and the TCRdb protein of a much larger clone differ at residue 4, probably owing to a read error; the protein shown here is translated from the DNA. The chain is built from TRDV2 and TRDJ1; the match to TRDD3 covers 7 bases. The CDR3 is 15 amino acids. With V trimmed by 6 bases and J by 0 bases, 9 bases remained unmatched. CDR1 GEAIGNYY and CDR2 EKD come from the germline V gene. The CDR3 reads CACHLLGTDTDKLIF. CDR3 coding DNA: TGTGCCTGTCACCTACTGGGGACAGACACCGATAAACTCATCTTT.

This clone turned up a few times. A read error is likely here: a far larger clone is one base away. Other nucleotide sequences from this sample produce the same CDR3. The V and J genes are TRDV2 and TRDJ1, with D perhaps TRDD3 (6 bases). The V end was cut by 1 base, the J end by 2 bases, with 22 bases between. The CDR3 covers 18 residues. Germline CDR1 reads GEAIGNYY; CDR2 reads EKD. CDR3 nucleotides: TGTGCCTGTGACACTCTCTGGGGCATACTTAATAAAACCGATAAACTCATCTTT. Translated: CACDTLWGILNKTDKLIF.

In this sample, this clone turned up a few times. With a far larger clone one base away, a read error is the likely cause. The same CDR3 is also encoded by other DNA sequences in this sample. The chain employs TRDV2 and TRDJ1; 11 bases match TRDD3. Germline V gives CDR1 GEAIGNYY, CDR2 EKD. The CDR3 runs 17 residues. As DNA, the CDR3 is TGTGCCTGTGACTCGCTGATGGGGGATACGGACACTGATAAACTCATCTTT. This codes for CACDSLMGDTDTDKLIF.

This clone was observed a handful of times. A much more abundant neighbour one base away suggests this may be a read error. Other DNA sequences in this specimen translate into the identical CDR3. This chain links TRDV2 with TRDJ3, with 9 bases identical to TRDD3. V was pared by 0 bases and J by 8 bases, with 7 bases of the junction left unmatched. Germline V gene lookup returns CDR1 GEAIGNYY and CDR2 EKD. The CDR3 is 17 amino acids. Here the CDR3 reads CACDTVLGDSHTRQMFF. The CDR3 DNA reads as TGTGCCTGTGACACCGTCCTGGGGGATTCCCACACCCGACAGATGTTTTTC.

About this clone: The TCRdb protein, from a much larger clone, departs from this DNA's translation at residue 2, likely by read error; the protein shown derives from the DNA. The CDR3, as DNA: TGTTCCTGTGACACATCGCCCCCCTCCTGGGACACCCGACAGATGTTTTTC. This codes for CSCDTSPPSWDTRQMFF. The V gene is TRDV2, the J gene TRDJ3; D unclear. Germline V lookup: CDR1 GEAIGNYY, CDR2 EKD. The CDR3 is 17 residues long.

As to this clone: The likely explanation is a read error, given a far larger clone one base away. The identical CDR3 is also encoded by other nucleotide sequences in the sample. The V and J genes are TRDV2 and TRDJ1; TRDD3 matches at 9 bases. Per germline, CDR1 GEAIGNYY and CDR2 EKD. This CDR3 spans 17 amino acids. CDR3 sequence (DNA): TGTGCCTGTGACACTCTGGGGGATGGAAAGTACACCGACAAACTCATCTTT. This gives the protein CACDTLGDGKYTDKLIF.

By its share, this clone is large (0.1 to 1%). Additional DNA sequences in this sample encode the identical CDR3. The chain links TRDV2 to TRDJ2, with 13 bases lining up with TRDD3. V was clipped by 4 bases and J by 4 bases; unmatched bases: 14. CDR3 length: 19 residues. Germline-derived CDR1 and CDR2 are GEAIGNYY and EKD. The DNA of the CDR3 is TGTGCCTGTGATCAACTTGGCGGTACTGGGGGATACGCGACAGCACAACTCTTCTTT. Translation gives CACDQLGGTGGYATAQLFF.

A few counts support this clone. The translation of this DNA and the TCRdb protein of a much larger clone differ at residue 11, probably owing to a read error; the protein shown here is translated from the DNA. This chain uses TRDV2 with TRDJ1; 7 nucleotides match TRDD3. After removal of 0 bases from V and 3 bases from J, the junction contained 15 bases not matched to a gene. Germline CDR1 reads GEAIGNYY; CDR2 reads EKD. The CDR3 runs to 18 residues. In DNA, the CDR3 is TGTGCCTGTGACACCGTAGGAGGTGGGGATAGCCGATCCGATAAACTCATCTTT. Residues: CACDTVGGGDSRSDKLIF.

This clone was detected only a few times. TCRdb's listed protein matches a much larger clone and diverges from this DNA's translation at residue 16, likely through a read error; the protein shown comes from the DNA. V is TRDV2 and J is TRDJ1, with 11 bases fitting TRDD3. The CDR3 contains 19 residues. Germline V gene data show CDR1 as GEAIGNYY and CDR2 as EKD. CDR3 nucleotides: TGTGCCTGTGACACCCTTAAAGCTGGGGGATACCCGGACACCGATAATCTCATCTTT. Translating gives CACDTLKAGGYPDTDNLIF.

This clone has only a few counts. The protein TCRdb lists belongs to a much larger clone and differs from this DNA's translation at residue 3, which points to a read error; the protein shown is made from the DNA. This chain links TRDV2 with TRDJ1, with 10 bases fitting TRDD3. CDR3 length: 15 residues. Per germline, CDR1 GEAIGNYY and CDR2 EKD. The CDR3 DNA sequence: TGTGCCCGTGACACGCTGGGGGATAAGGACGATAAACTCATCTTT. This translates into CARDTLGDKDDKLIF.

This clone was counted between two and nine times. The TCRdb protein comes from a much larger clone and disagrees with this DNA's translation at residue 16, likely due to a read error; the protein given here is derived from the DNA. CDR3 nucleotides: TGTGCCTGTGACACCCTGAGGGTTTCTGGGGGACACGAGTACACCGGTAAACTCATCTTT. Encoded protein: CACDTLRVSGGHEYTGKLIF. V usage is TRDV2 and J usage is TRDJ1; 8 nucleotides agree with TRDD3. CDR3 length equals 20 residues. The V gene's germline CDR1 is GEAIGNYY and CDR2 EKD.

To note about this clone: This sequence is one base from a far larger clone and is likely a read error. The J gene is uncalled and the V gene is TRDV2; TRDD3 is taken as the D call from the table, unchecked against the DNA. In germline, CDR1 is GEAIGNYY, CDR2 EKD. The CDR3 runs to 21 residues. The CDR3 reads CACDTLLSHYTGSPYTDKPIF. The CDR3 DNA is TGTGCCTGTGACACTCTTCTTTCCCATTATACTGGCAGCCCGTACACCGATAAACCCATCTTT.

This clone was detected only a few times. The TCRdb record carries a much larger clone's protein, which differs from this DNA's translation at residue 9; a read error is the likely cause, and the protein listed here is the DNA translation. V is TRDV2 and J is TRDJ1; 9 bases map to TRDD3. The trim removed 2 bases at V and 3 bases at J, leaving 9 bases unmatched. The germline V gene has CDR1 GEAIGNYY and CDR2 EKD. CDR3 size: 16 residues. Written as DNA, the CDR3 is TGTGCCTGTGACAAGCTGGGGGATTCGCAGGCCGATAAACTCATCTTT. This gives the protein CACDKLGDSQADKLIF.

The CDR3 here is CALIPSIWGIRPYTDKLIF. The DNA for the CDR3 is TGTGCTCTTATCCCATCAATCTGGGGGATACGCCCCTACACCGATAAACTCATCTTT. The chain links TRDV1 to TRDJ1; 12 nucleotides align to TRDD3. As TCRdb names no J gene, one was assigned here on the basis of a DNA match to germline. This CDR3 has 19 residues. Per germline, CDR1 TSWWSYY and CDR2 QGS. Germline trimming cut 8 bases from V and 0 bases from J; bases unmatched to any gene: 16.

This clone was observed a handful of times. This likely traces to a read error, being one base from a far larger clone. Other DNA sequences from this sample encode an identical CDR3 as well. This rearrangement joins TRDV2 to TRDJ1, with 7 nucleotides matching TRDD3. The germline CDR1 and CDR2 sequences are GEAIGNYY and EKD. The J segment lost 0 bases and the V segment lost 3 bases, leaving 6 bases of the junction unmatched. CDR3 length: 15 amino acids. CDR3 amino acids: CACDLLGTDTDKLIF. The DNA for the CDR3 is TGTGCCTGTGACCTACTGGGGACGGACACCGATAAACTCATCTTT.

In this sample, this clone turned up a few times. A far larger clone is only one base removed, so a read error is likely. Other DNA sequences in the sample encode the same CDR3. The chain uses TRDV2 and TRDJ1, with 9 bases matching TRDD3. Germline V CDR1 and CDR2: GEAIGNYY, EKD. The CDR3 covers 17 residues. The CDR3 loop reads CACDTLGDGKYTDKLIF. The CDR3 region has the DNA TGTGCATGTGACACTCTGGGGGATGGAAAGTACACCGATAAACTCATCTTT.

Although no V gene was called, TRDJ1 is the J gene; the table assigns TRDD3, which was not confirmed against the DNA. This CDR3 has 19 residues. As DNA, the CDR3 is TGTGCTCTTGGGGAACTACAGCTGACTGGGGGACAGTACACCGATAAACTCATCTTT. This sequence encodes CALGELQLTGGQYTDKLIF.

This clone occurred a few times. TCRdb's protein for this DNA is that of a much larger clone and differs from the translation at residue 8, likely a read error; the protein shown is the DNA translation. The V and J genes are TRDV2 and TRDJ1; D is perhaps TRDD3 (5 bases). Trimming left V 0 bases short and J 2 bases short, with 18 bases between. CDR1 and CDR2 (germline): GEAIGNYY, EKD. The CDR3 contains 17 residues. Here the CDR3 DNA reads TGTGCCTGTGACACCGTTGGGGTATACGCTGGGACCGATAAACTCATCTTT. Protein: CACDTVGVYAGTDKLIF.

This clone is classed as medium-sized. The sample holds other DNA sequences that translate to the same CDR3. The CDR3 sequence: CACVSLTGIRSTDKLIF. For the CDR3, the DNA is TGTGCCTGTGTATCACTAACGGGGATACGCAGTACCGATAAACTCATCTTT. The chain uses TRDV2 and TRDJ1, with TRDD3 identical over 9 bases. This CDR3 spans 17 amino acids. Germline-derived CDR1 and CDR2 are GEAIGNYY and EKD. Trimming at V came to 5 bases and at J to 2 bases, leaving 14 bases not matched to a gene.

On this clone itself: A read error likely explains this, since a far larger clone differs by one base. Other nucleotide sequences in the sample specify the same CDR3. This chain uses TRDV2 with TRDJ1; D may be TRDD3 (5 bases). The length of the CDR3 is 17 residues. The germline V gene encodes CDR1 GEAIGNYY and CDR2 EKD. V shed 1 base and J shed 0 bases, with 17 bases lying between them. This chain's CDR3 is CACDTLGDGKYTDKLIF. The CDR3 DNA reads as TGTGCCTGTGACACTCTGGGAGATGGAAAGTACACCGATAAACTCATCTTT.

There are a few counts of this clone. TCRdb attributes to this sequence the protein of a much larger clone, which differs from the DNA translation at residue 6; a read error is likely, and the protein displayed is translated from the DNA. The gene calls are TRDV2 and TRDJ1; the match to TRDD3 covers 10 bases. The junction had 13 bases not matched to a gene; V was cut back by 3 bases and J by 1 base. Germline V lookup: CDR1 GEAIGNYY, CDR2 EKD. The CDR3 covers 18 residues. CDR3 sequence reads: CACDLPGDTLLTTDKLIF. CDR3 nucleotide sequence: TGTGCCTGTGACCTTCCGGGGGATACGCTTCTTACCACCGATAAACTCATCTTT.

This clone occurred a few times. A much larger clone differs by one base, so this may be a read error. J is TRDJ1 and V is TRAV38-2/DV8; 7 nucleotides agree with TRDD3. This CDR3 has 22 residues. Looked up from germline, CDR1 is TSESDYY and CDR2 is QEAYKQQN. The CDR3 spells CAYRRGLVIGIPRLGYTVKLIF. The CDR3 nucleotides read TGTGCTTATAGGAGAGGACTAGTGATCGGGATACCTAGACTAGGGTACACCGTTAAACTCATCTTT.

As concerns this clone: With a far larger clone one base away, a read error is the likely cause. Other nucleotide sequences in the sample specify the same CDR3. This chain links TRDV2 with TRDJ3; D not resolved. Germline CDR1 GEAIGNYY, CDR2 EKD. The CDR3 is 17 residues long. Trimming took off 1 base at V and 4 bases at J, with 13 bases between the two ends. The CDR3 nucleotides read TGTGCCTGTGACACATCGCCCCCCTCTTGGGACACCCGACAGATGTTTTTC. Translated, it gives CACDTSPPSWDTRQMFF.

Worth noting for this clone: This likely traces to a read error, being one base from a far larger clone. The chain is built from TRDV1 and TRDJ1; 7 bases match TRDD3. In the absence of a J gene in TCRdb, the DNA was matched to germline to assign it here. V gave up 5 bases and J gave up 4 bases; unmatched junction bases: 46. The CDR3 contains 27 residues. Germline CDR1 reads TSWWSYY; CDR2 reads QGS. The CDR3 DNA sequence: TGTGCTCTTGGGATGGATTCCTCGTACCTACGCCGCTACTGGGGATCAAGCGAGGGAGCCGCGATCGATAAACTCATCTTT. It encodes CALGMDSSYLRRYWGSSEGAAIDKLIF.

This clone was seen a few times. The protein given by TCRdb reflects a much larger clone and differs at residues 5 and 11 from this DNA's translation, likely from a read error; the protein shown is the DNA's translation. The rearrangement joins TRDV2 to TRDJ3; D unclear. CDR3 size: 17 residues. Germline V gives CDR1 GEAIGNYY, CDR2 EKD. The CDR3 DNA sequence: TGTGCCTGTGACGCATCGCCCCCCTCCTGGTACACCCGACAGATGTTTTTC. Translation: CACDASPPSWYTRQMFF.

This clone was recorded a few times. This sequence is one base from a far larger clone and is likely a read error. This CDR3 is also generated by other DNA sequences in the sample. The chain carries TRDV2 and TRDJ1; TRDD3 matches 13 bases. This CDR3 is 19 amino acids long. Germline values: CDR1 GEAIGNYY, CDR2 EKD. As DNA, the CDR3 is TGTGCCTGTGACACCGTCCCAGAACTGGGGGATACGCGCACCGATAAACTCATTTTT. Protein: CACDTVPELGDTRTDKLIF.